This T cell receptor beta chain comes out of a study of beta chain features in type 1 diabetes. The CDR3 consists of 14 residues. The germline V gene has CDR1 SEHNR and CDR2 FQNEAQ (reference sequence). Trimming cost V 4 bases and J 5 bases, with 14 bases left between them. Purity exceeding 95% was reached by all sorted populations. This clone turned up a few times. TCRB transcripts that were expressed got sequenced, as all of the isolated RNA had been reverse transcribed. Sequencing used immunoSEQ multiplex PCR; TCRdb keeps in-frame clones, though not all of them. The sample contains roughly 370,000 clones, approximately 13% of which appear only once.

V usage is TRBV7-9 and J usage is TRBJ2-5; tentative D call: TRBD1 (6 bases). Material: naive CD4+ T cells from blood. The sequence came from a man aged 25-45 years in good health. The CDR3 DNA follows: TGTGCCAGCAGCTGGCGCACAGGGTGGGAGACCCAGTACTTC. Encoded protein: CASSWRTGWETQYF. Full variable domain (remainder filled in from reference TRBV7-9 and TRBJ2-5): DTGVSQNPRHKITKRGQNVTFRCDPISEHNRLYWYRQTLGQGPEFLTYFQNEAQLEKSRLLSDRFSAERPKGSFSTLEIQRTEQGDSAMYLCASSWRTGWETQYFGPGTRLLVL.